This T cell receptor beta chain stems from a study of PD-1 blockade in classical Hodgkin lymphoma. General study points: Repertoire difference causes, possibly disease activity or prior therapy, remain undefined. Diversity in CD4+ TCRs, unlike that measured in CD8+ TCRs, had risen significantly by C4D1. Whoever responded completely had baseline diversity much like that seen in newly diagnosed patients.

V lost 2 bases to trimming and J lost 0 bases, with 8 bases between them. The CDR3 runs 15 residues. Germline V gene sequence: CDR1 KGHSH, CDR2 LQKENI. Repertoires were generated with immunoSEQ multiplex PCR, while TCRdb's copy carries only in-frame clones and drops some. Here the sample spans 15,000 to 20,000 clones, 55% to 70% being singletons. There was relapse after autologous stem cell transplantation in every patient, and there was variation in brentuximab vedotin exposure. This clone was found a few times. What it binds is unknown. J is TRBJ2-1 and V is TRBV18; D call uncertain. This receptor was obtained from a human donor with classical Hodgkin lymphoma. The source was peripheral blood mononuclear cells (PBMCs), collected before the second cycle of nivolumab. The CDR3 region is CASSPTSASYNEQFF. The DNA for the CDR3 is TGTGCCAGCTCACCAACCAGCGCCTCCTACAATGAGCAGTTCTTC.